These 6 T cell receptor beta chains came from one sample sequenced in a study of shared clonotypes between healthy human individuals. Libraries were prepared by immunoSEQ multiplex PCR; TCRdb keeps only in-frame clonotypes and omits some of them. The repertoire holds about 2.3 million clones, with 85% to 95% as singletons. The sample consisted of naive CD4+ T cells from PBMCs. Subset: CD45RA+ positively selected. The receptors shown here come from a man younger than 30 in good health. Some clones in this sample may be carry-over from other donors' samples.

The chain employs TRBV2 and TRBJ1-1; D perhaps matches TRBD1 (5 bases). The ends were cut back, 4 bases at V and 6 bases at J, with 12 bases in the middle. From germline, CDR1 is SNHLY and CDR2 FYNNEI. The CDR3 has 13 residues. CDR3 DNA sequence: TGTGCCAGCAGTGGTGGGGGGACCGCTGAAGCTTTCTTT. Its protein product is CASSGGGTAEAFF. The whole variable domain, remainder taken from reference TRBV2 and TRBJ1-1, is EPEVTQTPSHQVTQMGQEVILRCVPISNHLYFYWYRQILGQKVEFLVSFYNNEISEKSEIFDDQFSVERPDGSNFTLKIRSTKLEDSAMYFCASSGGGTAEAFFGQGTRLTVV.

Comment on this clone: Other DNA sequences within the sample encode an identical CDR3. V is TRBV2 and J is TRBJ1-1, with D tentatively TRBD1 (5 bases). Germline V CDR1 and CDR2: SNHLY, FYNNEI. V was shortened by 7 bases and J by 0 bases, with 9 bases between the two germline ends. The CDR3 extends over 13 amino acids. The CDR3 reads CASTGEVNTEAFF. The CDR3 DNA reads TGTGCCAGCACGGGGGAAGTGAACACTGAAGCTTTCTTT.

This sequence joins TRBV7-2 and TRBJ2-2; D may correspond to TRBD1 or TRBD2 (5 bases each). CDR3 length: 16 amino acids. The V gene's germline CDR1 is SGHTA and CDR2 FQGNSA. Trimming shortened V by 5 bases and J by 3 bases, and 16 bases separated the two germline ends. In DNA form, the CDR3 reads TGTGCCAGCAGCGCGGGTTCGGGGCGCGACACCGGGGAGCTGTTTTTT. This sequence encodes CASSAGSGRDTGELFF. Complete variable domain (other parts from reference TRBV7-2 and TRBJ2-2): GAGVSQSPSNKVTEKGKDVELRCDPISGHTALYWYRQSLGQGLEFLIYFQGNSAPDKSGLPSDRFSAERTGGSVSTLTIQRTQQEDSAVYLCASSAGSGRDTGELFFGEGSRLTVL.

This chain links TRBV5-1 with TRBJ2-1, with 11 nucleotides matching TRBD2. The CDR3 has 19 amino acids. With 5 bases clipped from V and 9 bases from J, the junction kept 22 bases outside the gene matches. Germline CDR1 reads SGHRS; CDR2 reads YFSETQ. Written as DNA, the CDR3 is TGCGCCAGCAGGAAAGACAGGGGCCTTACGACTAGCGGGAAACGTGAGCAGTTCTTC. It yields the protein CASRKDRGLTTSGKREQFF.

V and J are TRBV6-1 and TRBJ2-7; no clear D. This CDR3 region has 14 residues. V shed 2 bases and J shed 4 bases, with 12 bases lying between them. Germline CDR1 MNHNS, CDR2 SASEGT. The DNA of the CDR3 is TGTGCCAGCAGTGAACAAGGACCAAGTTACGAGCAGTACTTC. This codes for CASSEQGPSYEQYF.

The chain couples TRBV19 to TRBJ2-3, with TRBD2 identical over 7 bases. The length of the CDR3 is 15 residues. The germline gives CDR1 LNHDA, CDR2 SQIVND (reference sequence). V gave up 3 bases and J gave up 5 bases; unmatched junction bases: 8. The CDR3 spells CASSIPGGGGDTQYF. The CDR3 nucleotides read TGTGCCAGTAGTATCCCGGGAGGTGGGGGAGATACGCAGTATTTT.